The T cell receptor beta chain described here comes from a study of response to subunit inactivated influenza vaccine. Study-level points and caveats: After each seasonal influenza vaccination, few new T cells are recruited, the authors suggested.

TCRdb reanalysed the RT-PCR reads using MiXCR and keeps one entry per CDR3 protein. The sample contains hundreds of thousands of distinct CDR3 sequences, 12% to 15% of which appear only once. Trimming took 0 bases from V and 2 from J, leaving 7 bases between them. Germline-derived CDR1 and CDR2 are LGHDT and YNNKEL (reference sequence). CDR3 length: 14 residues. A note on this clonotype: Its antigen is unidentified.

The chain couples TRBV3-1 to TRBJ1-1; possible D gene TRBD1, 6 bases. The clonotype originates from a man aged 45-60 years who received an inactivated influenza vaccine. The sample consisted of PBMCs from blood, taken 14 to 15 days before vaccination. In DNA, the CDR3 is TGTGCCAGCAGCCAAGAGGACAGAAACACTGAAGCTTTCTTT. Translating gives CASSQEDRNTEAFF.